Sequencing of this TCR beta chain was carried out in a study of synovial regulatory T cells in juvenile arthritis. Study-wide background: Three patients were therapy-naive; 5 to 7 received methotrexate alone. Study conclusions and caveats: CDR3 overlap with synovial Tregs was higher for iaTregs than other blood Tregs. iaTreg TCR repertoires were largely private across patients and partially overlapped synovial Teff and blood CPL.

Clones were sequenced by immunoSEQ multiplex PCR, and TCRdb holds only the in-frame ones, with some missing. This sample's table has 5,000 to 8,000 clones. Donors were roughly eleven juvenile idiopathic arthritis patients with active disease, 3 polyarticular and 8 oligoarticular. There are 14 residues in the CDR3. DNA is not recorded here. Germline loops: CDR1 SGHRS, CDR2 YFSETQ. Comment on this clone: Its target is unknown.

Sequencing was performed on Treg cells from blood. As for subset: remaining (HLA-DR-negative) circulating blood Treg cells. The chain couples TRBV5-1 to TRBJ2-7; the D gene TCRdb calls, TRBD1, cannot be checked with no DNA. The origin of this receptor is a donor aged 2-35 years with juvenile idiopathic arthritis. This CDR3 reads CASSRQGVPYEQYF.